These T cell receptor beta chains were read from a single sample in a study of blood T cell repertoires in COVID-19. Profiled with immunoSEQ multiplex PCR; TCRdb holds only in-frame clones, not every one. The sample consists of 140,000 to 150,000 clones, 80% of them appearing once. Input material: peripheral blood. The receptors were sampled from a man in his sixties or seventies who had recovered from COVID-19. Both conserved end residues are part of each CDR3. D genes are given only for firm matches. Part of the rows lack a size; the others show once, few, many or a class for expanded clones.

d_call: -
clone_size: -
v_call: TRBV2
j_call: TRBJ1-2
cdr3_aa: CASKEQDYGYTF
cdr3_nt: TGTGCCAGCAAGGAACAGGATTATGGCTACACCTTC

d_call: TRBD1
clone_size: few
v_call: TRBV10-3
j_call: TRBJ2-5
cdr3_aa: CATAGGQGKETQYF
cdr3_nt: TGTGCCACCGCCGGGGGACAGGGGAAAGAGACCCAGTACTTC

d_call: TRBD2
clone_size: -
v_call: TRBV10-3
j_call: TRBJ2-3
cdr3_aa: CAISELGLAGPEAQYF
cdr3_nt: TGTGCCATCAGTGAATTGGGACTAGCGGGCCCTGAGGCGCAGTATTTT

d_call: TRBD1
clone_size: -
v_call: TRBV5-6
j_call: TRBJ2-5
cdr3_aa: CASSPLLGQGGRETQYF
cdr3_nt: TGTGCCAGCAGCCCGCTCCTGGGACAGGGTGGTCGGGAGACCCAGTACTTC

d_call: -
clone_size: -
v_call: TRBV27
j_call: TRBJ2-1
cdr3_aa: CASSSITGTSVNEQFF
cdr3_nt: TGTGCCAGCAGTTCGATAACCGGGACAAGCGTCAATGAGCAGTTCTTC

d_call: -
clone_size: -
v_call: TRBV5-5
j_call: TRBJ1-1
cdr3_aa: CASSLTGRTEAFF
cdr3_nt: TGTGCCAGCAGCTTAACAGGGCGAACTGAAGCTTTCTTT

d_call: TRBD1
clone_size: -
v_call: TRBV28
j_call: TRBJ1-4
cdr3_aa: CASRRQGVGTNEKLFF
cdr3_nt: TGTGCCAGCAGACGACAGGGGGTAGGAACTAATGAAAAACTGTTTTTT

d_call: -
clone_size: -
v_call: TRBV18
j_call: TRBJ2-7
cdr3_aa: CASSLTSFDEQYF
cdr3_nt: TGTGCCAGCTCACTTACAAGTTTCGACGAGCAGTACTTC

d_call: TRBD2
clone_size: few
v_call: TRBV6-4
j_call: TRBJ2-3
cdr3_aa: CASSYGLGETDTQYF
cdr3_nt: TGTGCCAGCAGTTATGGACTAGGGGAGACAGATACGCAGTATTTT

d_call: -
clone_size: once
v_call: TRBV21-1
j_call: TRBJ1-2
cdr3_aa: CASSKPTQGYRGINGYTF
cdr3_nt: TGTGCCAGCAGCAAACCTACCCAGGGGTACAGGGGGATCAATGGCTACACCTTC